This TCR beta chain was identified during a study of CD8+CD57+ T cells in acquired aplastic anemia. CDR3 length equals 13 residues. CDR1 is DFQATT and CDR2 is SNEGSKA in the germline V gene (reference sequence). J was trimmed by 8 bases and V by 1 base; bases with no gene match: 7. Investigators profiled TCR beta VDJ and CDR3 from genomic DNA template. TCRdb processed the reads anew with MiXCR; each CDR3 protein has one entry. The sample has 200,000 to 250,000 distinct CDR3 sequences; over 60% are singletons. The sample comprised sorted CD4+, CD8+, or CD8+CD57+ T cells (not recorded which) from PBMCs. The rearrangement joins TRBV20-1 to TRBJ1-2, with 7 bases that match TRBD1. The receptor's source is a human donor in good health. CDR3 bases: TGCAGTGCTAGAGCCCCAGGGGGTATAGGCTACACCTTC. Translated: CSARAPGGIGYTF.